This is a list of T cell receptor beta chains from one sample in a study of blood T cells in healthy people across ages. TCRdb re-derived calls from the 5' RACE reads in MiXCR, one entry per CDR3 protein. The sample comprises roughly 800,000 distinct CDR3 sequences, approximately 55% of which are singletons, and around 41% rests with the top ten. The specimen sequenced was blood. The receptors here all came from a man at least 80 years old in good health. The CDR3 runs from the conserved cysteine through the conserved F or W. The D gene is left open where the match is weak. The size of a clone is reported for some rows only, either as once, few or many, or as a class for expanded clones.

clone_size | j_call | d_call | v_call | cdr3_nt | cdr3_aa
NA | TRBJ2-1 | NA | TRBV5-1 | TGCGCCAGCAGCTTGGACGGGGGCCCTAACAATGAGCAGTTCTTC | CASSLDGGPNNEQFF
NA | TRBJ2-7 | TRBD2 | TRBV18 | TGTGCCAGCTCACCCCTCACCGGCAGCGGGAGACCTGAGCAGTACTTC | CASSPLTGSGRPEQYF
once | TRBJ1-4 | NA | TRBV11-2 | TGTGCCAGCAGCTCTCGGGGGGCCACTAATGAAAAACTGTTTTTT | CASSSRGATNEKLFF
once | TRBJ1-5 | NA | TRBV7-9 | TGTGCCAGCAGCCCCGGGCGCGACGATCAGCCCCAGCATTTT | CASSPGRDDQPQHF
NA | TRBJ2-7 | NA | TRBV12-3/TRBV12-4 | TGTGCCAGCACCCCTACTCCCTCCTACGAGCAGTACTTC | CASTPTPSYEQYF
few | TRBJ2-7 | NA | TRBV12-3/TRBV12-4 | TGTGCCAGCAGCCCTGGGAGGCGGTACTACGAGCAGTACTTC | CASSPGRRYYEQYF
many | TRBJ1-1 | NA | TRBV7-2 | TGTGCCAGCAGCATACAGGAACTTAAAGCTTTCTTT | CASSIQELKAFF
few | TRBJ1-4 | NA | TRBV3-1 | TGTGCCAGCAGCCAAGATTTGGCAGGTGGTGCAACTAATGAAAAACTGTTTTTT | CASSQDLAGGATNEKLFF
few | TRBJ2-1 | NA | TRBV10-3 | TGTGCCATCAGTGAGATGGGGACCCATCTGGATGAGCAGTTCTTC | CAISEMGTHLDEQFF
NA | TRBJ2-1 | NA | TRBV9 | TGTGCCAGCAGCGTAGGTGAGAGCTACAATGAGCAGTTCTTC | CASSVGESYNEQFF
NA | TRBJ1-1 | TRBD1 | TRBV5-1 | TGCGCCAGCAGCCCGGATCTAGGACAGGGAGCTTTCTTT | CASSPDLGQGAFF
NA | TRBJ1-2 | NA | TRBV6-5 | TGTGCCAGCAGTTACTCGAGGATGCGTTTCGGCTATGGCTACACCTTC | CASSYSRMRFGYGYTF
few | TRBJ1-2 | NA | TRBV12-3/TRBV12-4 | TGTGCCAGCACTCGGGGGGCGAGAGACTATGGCTACACCTTC | CASTRGARDYGYTF
once | TRBJ1-2 | NA | TRBV3-1 | TGTGCCAGCAGCCAAGTCCGGACCCCTAACTATGGCTACACCTTC | CASSQVRTPNYGYTF
NA | TRBJ2-7 | NA | TRBV7-9 | TGTGCCAGCAGCCGGGACGGAAACTCCTACGAGCAGTACTTC | CASSRDGNSYEQYF
NA | TRBJ1-6 | TRBD1 | TRBV4-2 | TGTGCCAGCAGCCCCACCACGTTGACAGGGAACTCACCCCTCCACTTT | CASSPTTLTGNSPLHF
NA | TRBJ1-2 | NA | TRBV25-1 | TGTGCCACCTCAGCGGGAAGAGGCTACACCTTC | CATSAGRGYTF
NA | TRBJ2-1 | NA | TRBV5-4 | TGTGCCAGCAGCTTAGGCGGCAGAGGCCCCAACAATGAGCAGTTCTTC | CASSLGGRGPNNEQFF
few | TRBJ1-1 | NA | TRBV29-1 | TGCAGCGTTGAGTTTGGGAACACTGAAGCTTTCTTT | CSVEFGNTEAFF
once | TRBJ1-5 | NA | TRBV12-3/TRBV12-4 | TGTGCCAGCAGTTCGTCCGGCAATCAGGGTGGCCAGCCCCAGCATTTT | CASSSSGNQGGQPQHF
NA | TRBJ1-2 | TRBD1 | TRBV10-3 | TGTGCCGCCGGACAGGCCAACTATGGCTACACCTTC | CAAGQANYGYTF
many | TRBJ1-1 | NA | TRBV20-1 | TGCAGTGCTAGTATAGGGGGTTCCACTGAAGCTTTCTTT | CSASIGGSTEAFF
NA | TRBJ2-1 | TRBD2 | TRBV7-9 | TGTGCCAGCAGCCCAATGGGGACTAGCGGGAGCAATGAGCAGTTCTTC | CASSPMGTSGSNEQFF
NA | TRBJ2-1 | NA | TRBV7-2 | TGTGCCAGCAGCTTTAGCTCACTAGAGCAGTTCTTC | CASSFSSLEQFF
NA | TRBJ2-7 | NA | TRBV12-3/TRBV12-4 | TGTGCCAGCAGTTTAAATCGGGGAACCTACGAGCAGTACTTC | CASSLNRGTYEQYF
NA | TRBJ2-5 | NA | TRBV3-1 | TGTGCCAGCAGCCAGTCTTCGGACTTGAGGACCCAGTACTTC | CASSQSSDLRTQYF
few | TRBJ2-1 | TRBD2 | TRBV20-1 | TGCAGTGCAGGGGAGGGACTAGCGATATACAATGAGCAGTTCTTC | CSAGEGLAIYNEQFF
NA | TRBJ1-1 | TRBD1 | TRBV10-2 | TGCGCCAGCAGCGGCCAGGGGGCGGCTACTGAAGCTTTCTTT | CASSGQGAATEAFF
many | TRBJ2-3 | NA | TRBV9 | TGTGCCAGCAGCTTCGGAGGGGATGGCGGATACGCGTATTTT | CASSFGGDGGYAYF
NA | TRBJ2-3 | NA | TRBV10-3 | TGTGCCATCAGTGATGATGGAGGGGGGTACACAGATACGCAGTATTTT | CAISDDGGGYTDTQYF
few | TRBJ2-1 | TRBD1 | TRBV20-1 | TGCAGTGGGGGGACAGGGGGCTATGAGCAGTTCTTC | CSGGTGGYEQFF